This T cell receptor beta chain was sequenced during a study of shared clonotypes between healthy human individuals. Study background: Three men and a couple of women, aged 18 to 49, were donors.

CDR1 MNHNS and CDR2 SASEGT come from the germline V gene. The length of the CDR3 is 12 residues. It was across several immunoSEQ plates that each subset's genomic DNA was evenly split. The repertoire was sequenced with immunoSEQ multiplex PCR; TCRdb's copy has only in-frame clones and lacks some. The sample contains about 2.3 million clones, about 92% of which appear only once. Of note for this clone: Its specificity is unknown. One end of the junction is discordant with germline, which a read error may explain.

Whole-study findings and limits: Naive CD4 clonotypes overlapped across a handful of donors at roughly 5%. A reduction in generation probabilities was seen for non-shared clonotypes relative to those shared by all four donors.

This receptor was obtained from a man in his late teens or twenties in good health. Some clones in this sample may be carry-over from other donors' samples. The material sequenced was naive CD4+ T cells from PBMCs. Noted subset: CD45RA+ positively selected. This chain connects TRBV6-1 to TRBJ2-7, with D possibly TRBD1 on 6 matching bases. Written as DNA, the CDR3 is TGTGCCAGCAGTGGGGATCCGGGGACACCTCACTTC. This codes for CASSGDPGTPHF.